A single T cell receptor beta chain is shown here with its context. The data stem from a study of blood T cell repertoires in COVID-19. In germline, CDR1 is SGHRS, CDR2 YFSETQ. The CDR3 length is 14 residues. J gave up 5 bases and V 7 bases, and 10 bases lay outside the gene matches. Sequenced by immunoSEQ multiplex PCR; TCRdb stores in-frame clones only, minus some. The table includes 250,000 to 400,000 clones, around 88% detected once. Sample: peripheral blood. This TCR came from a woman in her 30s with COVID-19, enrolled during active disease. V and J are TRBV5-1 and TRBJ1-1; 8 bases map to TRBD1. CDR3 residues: CASGPSTGGTEAFF. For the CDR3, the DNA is TGCGCCAGCGGGCCCTCTACAGGGGGTACTGAAGCTTTCTTT.